This T cell receptor (beta chain) was captured in a study of shared clonotypes between healthy human individuals. Study-level findings and limits: Clonotype sharing among donors likely depends on sequencing depth.

With regard to this clone: Its antigen is unknown.

CDR3 length equals 16 residues. V was clipped by 6 bases and J by 5 bases, with 22 bases between them. The V gene's germline CDR1 is SGHAT and CDR2 FQDESV (reference sequence). The donors were all Caucasian adults (living in Nashville, Tennessee). Here immunoSEQ multiplex PCR was the method, and the copy in TCRdb shows in-frame clones only, minus some. Altogether some 530,000 clones are present, about 72% being singletons, with the ten largest covering about 12%. The genes are TRBV11-1 and TRBJ1-1; D is possibly TRBD1 (5 bases). The receptor comes from a middle-aged woman in good health. Some clones in this sample may be carry-over from other donors' samples. Sequenced material: PBMCs. As DNA, the CDR3 is TGTGCCAGCAGATTTGGGTCGGAGGGGACGTGTACTGAAGCTTTCTTT. Residues: CASRFGSEGTCTEAFF.